A selection of T cell receptor beta chains follows, all from one sample in a study of CD8+ T cells in alopecia areata. The table came from immunoSEQ multiplex PCR; TCRdb's copy has only in-frame clones and leaves some out. The sample includes some 30,000 clones, less than 75% of them seen just once. Sequenced sample: NKG2D-high CD8+ T cells sorted from blood. Every receptor here comes from a human donor with alopecia areata. Both conserved end residues are part of each CDR3. The D gene is left open where the match is weak. A clone size is listed for some rows: how often the clone was seen (once, few, many), or a class if it is expanded.

J: TRBJ2-1; V: TRBV7-6; D: NA; size: NA; DNA: TGTGCCAGCAGCTTAGGGGCGGGGACGGGGAATGAGCAGTTCTTC; CDR3: CASSLGAGTGNEQFF
J: TRBJ2-7; V: TRBV29-1; D: TRBD2; size: few; DNA: TGCAGCGTTGATCCCGGGACAGGCGTTAGGGGACTAGCGGGCCTCCGGGAGCAGTACTTC; CDR3: CSVDPGTGVRGLAGLREQYF
J: TRBJ2-1; V: TRBV7-6; D: TRBD2; size: NA; DNA: TGTGCCAGCAGCTATACTAGCGGGGGGAATGAGCAGTTCTTC; CDR3: CASSYTSGGNEQFF
J: TRBJ1-5; V: TRBV28; D: TRBD1; size: NA; DNA: TGTGCCAGCAGTCTCCCGACAGGGGGCGCAGGTCAGCCCCAGCATTTT; CDR3: CASSLPTGGAGQPQHF
J: TRBJ2-7; V: TRBV27; D: NA; size: few; DNA: TGTGCCAGCAGTTTAAAGGAGGCTCGCTCCTACGAGCAGTACTTC; CDR3: CASSLKEARSYEQYF
J: TRBJ2-3; V: TRBV4-1; D: TRBD2; size: NA; DNA: TGCGCCAGCAGCCAAGAGGCTATACTAGGGAGCGGGAGTTGGACAGATACGCAGTATTTT; CDR3: CASSQEAILGSGSWTDTQYF
J: TRBJ2-3; V: TRBV7-8; D: NA; size: NA; DNA: TGTGCCAGCAGCTTAGCATGGAGAGGGGGCACAGATACGCAGTATTTT; CDR3: CASSLAWRGGTDTQYF
J: TRBJ1-1; V: TRBV6-1; D: TRBD1; size: once; DNA: TGTGCCAGCAGAAGGACAGGGCCGAACACTGAAGCTTTCTTT; CDR3: CASRRTGPNTEAFF
J: TRBJ2-7; V: TRBV28; D: NA; size: NA; DNA: TGTGCCAGCGGCACGGGGACATCGGGGCTGTACGAGCAGTACTTC; CDR3: CASGTGTSGLYEQYF
J: TRBJ2-2; V: TRBV29-1; D: NA; size: few; DNA: TGCAGCGTTGAAGATCAGAACACCGGGGAGCTGTTTTTT; CDR3: CSVEDQNTGELFF
J: TRBJ2-7; V: TRBV7-9; D: TRBD2; size: few; DNA: TGTGCCAGCAGCTTAGCAGCGGGAGTTCTCCACGAGCAGTACTTC; CDR3: CASSLAAGVLHEQYF
J: TRBJ2-1; V: TRBV5-5; D: NA; size: NA; DNA: TGTGCCAGCAGCTTGTATGACCGTCTGGGGCAGTTCTTC; CDR3: CASSLYDRLGQFF
J: TRBJ2-7; V: TRBV27; D: TRBD1; size: few; DNA: TGTGCCAGCACAGACAGGGCATACGAGCAGTACTTC; CDR3: CASTDRAYEQYF
J: TRBJ1-2; V: TRBV6-5; D: TRBD1; size: NA; DNA: TGTGCCAGCAGTTTACAGGGGCGAAGCTATGGCTACACCTTC; CDR3: CASSLQGRSYGYTF
J: TRBJ2-1; V: TRBV27; D: NA; size: NA; DNA: TGTGCCAGCAGTTTATCTTCAGTGTACAATGAGCAGTTCTTC; CDR3: CASSLSSVYNEQFF
J: TRBJ2-4; V: TRBV4-1; D: NA; size: few; DNA: TGCGCCAGCAGTGGTCCAGCTGGAAACATTCAGTACTTC; CDR3: CASSGPAGNIQYF
J: TRBJ1-2; V: TRBV7-9; D: NA; size: NA; DNA: TGTGCCAGCAGCTTACAGGGGAGCTATGGCTACACCTTC; CDR3: CASSLQGSYGYTF
J: TRBJ1-1; V: TRBV7-9; D: NA; size: NA; DNA: TGTGCCAGCAGCTTATTGGATAACACTGAAGCTTTCTTT; CDR3: CASSLLDNTEAFF
J: TRBJ1-5; V: TRBV6-1; D: NA; size: NA; DNA: TGTGCCAGCCGAGAGGTAGGGTATGGCTCTCAGCCCCAGCATTTT; CDR3: CASREVGYGSQPQHF
J: TRBJ2-1; V: TRBV5-1; D: NA; size: NA; DNA: TGCGCCAGCAGCTTGGCCGGCCATGAGCAGTTCTTC; CDR3: CASSLAGHEQFF
J: TRBJ1-2; V: TRBV7-9; D: NA; size: NA; DNA: TGTGCCAGCAGGCAGGCACAGGGATCAGATGGCTACACCTTC; CDR3: CASRQAQGSDGYTF
J: TRBJ2-2; V: TRBV7-6; D: NA; size: NA; DNA: TGTGCCAGCAGCTTAGTAGAGGCGACCGGGGAGCTGTTTTTT; CDR3: CASSLVEATGELFF
J: TRBJ2-1; V: TRBV7-9; D: TRBD2; size: NA; DNA: TGTGCCAGCAGCCCCTGGGGACTAGCGGAGTACAATGAGCAGTTCTTC; CDR3: CASSPWGLAEYNEQFF
J: TRBJ1-2; V: TRBV29-1; D: NA; size: NA; DNA: TGCAGCGTTGTCGGGGGGCCAGCTAACTATGGCTACACCTTC; CDR3: CSVVGGPANYGYTF
J: TRBJ2-5; V: TRBV7-9; D: NA; size: NA; DNA: TGTGCCAGCATGCCACGGCCCCACAGGGAATGGGATCAAGAGACCCAGTACTTC; CDR3: CASMPRPHREWDQETQYF
J: TRBJ2-7; V: TRBV27; D: TRBD2; size: NA; DNA: TGTGCCAGCAGTTATCGCGGGAGCGGATACGAGCAGTACTTC; CDR3: CASSYRGSGYEQYF
J: TRBJ2-2; V: TRBV27; D: NA; size: NA; DNA: TGTGCCAGCAAAAGCGGCACCGGGGAGCTGTTTTTT; CDR3: CASKSGTGELFF
J: TRBJ2-5; V: TRBV4-1; D: TRBD2; size: NA; DNA: TGCGCCAGCAGCCAGGTAACCGTGGGACTAGCGGAAGAGACCCAGTACTTC; CDR3: CASSQVTVGLAEETQYF
J: TRBJ1-5; V: TRBV4-1; D: NA; size: once; DNA: TGCGCCAGCAGCCGGCGACAGAACAATCAGCCCCAGCATTTT; CDR3: CASSRRQNNQPQHF
J: TRBJ2-7; V: TRBV29-1; D: NA; size: NA; DNA: TGCAGCGTTGAGGGGGACTCTTACGAGCAGTACTTC; CDR3: CSVEGDSYEQYF
J: TRBJ2-7; V: TRBV5-6; D: NA; size: NA; DNA: TGTGCCAGCAGACTACAGGGCTCCTACGAGCAGTACTTC; CDR3: CASRLQGSYEQYF
J: TRBJ2-7; V: TRBV19; D: NA; size: NA; DNA: TGTGCCAGTAGTATTGGGGGACGGACTACCTACGAGCAGTACTTC; CDR3: CASSIGGRTTYEQYF
J: TRBJ1-3; V: TRBV6-5; D: NA; size: NA; DNA: TGTGCCAGCAGTCCCGGACAGAACTCTGGAAACACCATATATTTT; CDR3: CASSPGQNSGNTIYF
J: TRBJ1-1; V: TRBV6-5; D: NA; size: NA; DNA: TGTGCCAGCAGTTACGATGGACTGAACACTGAAGCTTTCTTT; CDR3: CASSYDGLNTEAFF
J: TRBJ2-7; V: TRBV5-6; D: NA; size: once; DNA: TGTGCCAGCAGCTTGTGGAACGCCCTCGAGCAGTACTTC; CDR3: CASSLWNALEQYF
J: TRBJ2-7; V: TRBV7-9; D: NA; size: NA; DNA: TGTGCCAGCAGCTTATTTGAGGGTTTTCGCGAGCAGTACTTC; CDR3: CASSLFEGFREQYF
J: TRBJ2-3; V: TRBV9; D: NA; size: NA; DNA: TGTGCCAGCAGCGTAGAGGGAACGGCGGGCAGTAAGTATTTT; CDR3: CASSVEGTAGSKYF
J: TRBJ2-6; V: TRBV5-4; D: NA; size: NA; DNA: TGTGCCAGCAGCTTCGGCCCTGGGGCCAACGTCCTGACTTTC; CDR3: CASSFGPGANVLTF
J: TRBJ2-3; V: TRBV7-9; D: TRBD2; size: NA; DNA: TGTGCCAGCAGCCCCACTAGCGGGGGTAATCGAGATACGCAGTATTTT; CDR3: CASSPTSGGNRDTQYF
J: TRBJ2-1; V: TRBV19; D: NA; size: few; DNA: TGTGCCAGTAGTCCGACTGTCAGCGGGCTACTCTACAATGAGCAGTTCTTC; CDR3: CASSPTVSGLLYNEQFF
J: TRBJ1-1; V: TRBV6-5; D: NA; size: NA; DNA: TGTGCCAGCAGCCTAGGGGGGAGCACTGAAGCTTTCTTT; CDR3: CASSLGGSTEAFF
J: TRBJ2-6; V: TRBV27; D: NA; size: NA; DNA: TGTGCCAGCAGTTTATCCGGGGGTCCAGGGACTTATGGGGCCAACGTCCTGACTTTC; CDR3: CASSLSGGPGTYGANVLTF
J: TRBJ2-7; V: TRBV5-6; D: NA; size: NA; DNA: TGTGCCAGCAGCTTTGACGGGCCGCGGGGCTTCTACGAGCAGTACTTC; CDR3: CASSFDGPRGFYEQYF
J: TRBJ2-7; V: TRBV15; D: NA; size: NA; DNA: TGTGCCACCAGCACGGACGGGAACTCCTACGAGCAGTACTTC; CDR3: CATSTDGNSYEQYF
J: TRBJ1-5; V: TRBV27; D: NA; size: once; DNA: TGTGCCAGCAGTATTTCCAGGGGCAATCAGCCCCAGCATTTT; CDR3: CASSISRGNQPQHF
J: TRBJ2-1; V: TRBV6-1; D: NA; size: NA; DNA: TGTGCCAGCAGTGAAGACGGCAGTTCCTACAATGAGCAGTTCTTC; CDR3: CASSEDGSSYNEQFF
J: TRBJ2-1; V: TRBV2; D: NA; size: NA; DNA: TGTGCCAGCAGTGCCGCGGCAGGGAGTTTCTACAATGAGCAGTTCTTC; CDR3: CASSAAAGSFYNEQFF
J: TRBJ2-1; V: TRBV7-8; D: NA; size: medium-sized; DNA: TGTGCCAGCAGCTCTCCGTTCTTAGCGGCGAATGAGCAGTTCTTC; CDR3: CASSSPFLAANEQFF
J: TRBJ2-7; V: TRBV10-2; D: NA; size: NA; DNA: TGCGCCAGCAGTGAAGGGACCCAATATATCGAGCAGTACTTC; CDR3: CASSEGTQYIEQYF
J: TRBJ2-7; V: TRBV7-2; D: TRBD2; size: NA; DNA: TGTGCCAGCAGCTTAGCGTTTCCTAGCGGGGGGTACGCCTACGAGCAGTACTTC; CDR3: CASSLAFPSGGYAYEQYF
J: TRBJ2-5; V: TRBV7-9; D: NA; size: NA; DNA: TGTGCCAGCAGCTTAGCGCTTTATGGTATCCAAGAGACCCAGTACTTC; CDR3: CASSLALYGIQETQYF
J: TRBJ2-1; V: TRBV28; D: TRBD2; size: few; DNA: TGTGCCAGCAGTTTCGCGGGACTAGCCTCCTACAATGAGCAGTTCTTC; CDR3: CASSFAGLASYNEQFF
J: TRBJ2-7; V: TRBV29-1; D: TRBD1; size: NA; DNA: TGCAGCGTTGATTTCCCGGGACAGGGCTCCTACGAGCAGTACTTC; CDR3: CSVDFPGQGSYEQYF
J: TRBJ2-3; V: TRBV6-5; D: NA; size: NA; DNA: TGTGCCAGCAGCCCTAATAAAGAGACGCAGTATTTT; CDR3: CASSPNKETQYF
J: TRBJ1-2; V: TRBV4-3; D: NA; size: NA; DNA: TGCGCCAGCAGCCAAGGGCAGGGAGTTGCAACCTATGGCTACACCTTC; CDR3: CASSQGQGVATYGYTF
J: TRBJ2-1; V: TRBV4-1; D: NA; size: few; DNA: TGCGCCAGCAGCCACCGAGGTAGCGCCAACAATGAGCAGTTCTTC; CDR3: CASSHRGSANNEQFF
J: TRBJ2-5; V: TRBV15; D: NA; size: NA; DNA: TGTGCCACCAGCAGGACAGTACAAGAGACCCAGTACTTC; CDR3: CATSRTVQETQYF